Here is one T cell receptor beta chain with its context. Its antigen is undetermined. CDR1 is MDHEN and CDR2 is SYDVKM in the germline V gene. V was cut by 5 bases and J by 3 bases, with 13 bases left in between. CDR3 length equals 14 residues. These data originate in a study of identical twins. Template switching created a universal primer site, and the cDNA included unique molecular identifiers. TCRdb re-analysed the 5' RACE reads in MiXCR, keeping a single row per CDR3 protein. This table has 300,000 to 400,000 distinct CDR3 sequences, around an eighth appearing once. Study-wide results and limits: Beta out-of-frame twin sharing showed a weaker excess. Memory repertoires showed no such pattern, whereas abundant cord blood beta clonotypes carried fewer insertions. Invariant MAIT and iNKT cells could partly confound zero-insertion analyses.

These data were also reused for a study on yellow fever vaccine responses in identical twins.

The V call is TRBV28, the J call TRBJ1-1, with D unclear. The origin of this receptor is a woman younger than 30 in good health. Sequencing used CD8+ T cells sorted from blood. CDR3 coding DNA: TGTGCCAGCAGTCTGCCCGCGGGATACACTGAAGCTTTCTTT. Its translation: CASSLPAGYTEAFF. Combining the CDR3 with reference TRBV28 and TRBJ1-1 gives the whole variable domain DVKVTQSSRYLVKRTGEKVFLECVQDMDHENMFWYRQDPGLGLRLIYFSYDVKMKEKGDIPEGYSVSREKKERFSLILESASTNQTSMYLCASSLPAGYTEAFFGQGTRLTVV.